These T cell receptor beta chains were read from a single sample in a study of cytomegalovirus exposure and HLA in healthy donors. The table came from immunoSEQ multiplex PCR; TCRdb's copy has only in-frame clones and leaves some out. Seen here are 140,000 or so clones, over 80% observed once, and the top ten hold 2.9%. Sequenced sample: PBMCs. Every receptor here comes from a woman under 40 in good health and CMV-seronegative. Both conserved end residues are part of each CDR3. D genes are given only for firm matches. A clone size is listed for some rows: how often the clone was seen (once, few, many), or a class if it is expanded.

DNA,CDR3,size,V,J,D
TGTGCCAGCAGCGAGACTCTGACGGGACAGCAAGAGACCCAGTACTTC,CASSETLTGQQETQYF,once,TRBV9,TRBJ2-5,TRBD1
TGTGCCAGCAGAAGACAGGGGGCGAACACCGGGGAGCTGTTTTTT,CASRRQGANTGELFF,NA,TRBV5-4,TRBJ2-2,TRBD1
TGTGCCAGTAGTTCGACGACAGCCATGAACACTGAAGCTTTCTTT,CASSSTTAMNTEAFF,NA,TRBV19,TRBJ1-1,NA
TGTGCCAGCAGCACCCTACAGGGCGGTCGAGAGACCCAGTACTTC,CASSTLQGGRETQYF,NA,TRBV2,TRBJ2-5,NA
TGTGCCAGCAGTATCCTAGCGGGAGTAGGCAATGAGCAGTTCTTC,CASSILAGVGNEQFF,NA,TRBV27,TRBJ2-1,TRBD2
TGTGCTAGTGGTTTCGAGGGGGTCCGTTCACCCCTCCACTTT,CASGFEGVRSPLHF,once,TRBV12-5,TRBJ1-6,NA
TGTGCCAGCTCACCACGGGCTAGCGGGAACACCGGGGAGCTGTTTTTT,CASSPRASGNTGELFF,NA,TRBV18,TRBJ2-2,TRBD2
TGCGCCAGCAGCTTGGCGGGGGACTCCTTAACAGATACGCAGTATTTT,CASSLAGDSLTDTQYF,NA,TRBV5-1,TRBJ2-3,NA
TGTGCCAGTACCCGAAGGGAGACAGGGAGGACTGAAGCTTTCTTT,CASTRRETGRTEAFF,NA,TRBV19,TRBJ1-1,TRBD1
TGTGCCATCCGCGAGGCAGAAGTCACTGAAGCTTTCTTT,CAIREAEVTEAFF,few,TRBV10-3,TRBJ1-1,NA
TGTGCCAGCAGCAAAGGGGACAGCCCTTTCATGAACACTGAAGCTTTCTTT,CASSKGDSPFMNTEAFF,NA,TRBV5-6,TRBJ1-1,TRBD1
TGTGCCAGCAGCTTAGGCCCGAGCGGGTTTACCTCCTACAATGAGCAGTTCTTC,CASSLGPSGFTSYNEQFF,once,TRBV7-8,TRBJ2-1,NA
TGTGCCAGTCTGACAAGGGGAAACACCATATATTTT,CASLTRGNTIYF,NA,TRBV19,TRBJ1-3,NA
TGTGCCAGCAGTCCGTTCCGTAACTATGGCTACACCTTC,CASSPFRNYGYTF,NA,TRBV28,TRBJ1-2,NA
TGTGCCAGCAGCTCGTCGACAGGGGGTTCACCCCTCCACTTT,CASSSSTGGSPLHF,NA,TRBV7-9,TRBJ1-6,TRBD1
TGTGCCAGCAGTTCCCGGACAGGTCTGCAGATCCAGCATTTT,CASSSRTGLQIQHF,NA,TRBV6-5,TRBJ1-5,TRBD1
TGTGCCTGGAGTGGGGGGGATGAGCAGTTCTTC,CAWSGGDEQFF,few,TRBV30,TRBJ2-1,NA
TGTGCCACCGCCGGACAGTCCTACGAGCAGTACTTC,CATAGQSYEQYF,NA,TRBV10-3,TRBJ2-7,NA
TGTGCCAGCAGCTCCTCAGGGGTATATCAGCCCCAGCATTTT,CASSSSGVYQPQHF,few,TRBV5-6,TRBJ1-5,NA
TGTGCCAGTAGTGCGACAGGGATCCATAACTATGGCTACACCTTC,CASSATGIHNYGYTF,NA,TRBV19,TRBJ1-2,TRBD1
TGCGCCAGCAGCCCGCGGCCGGCTAGCGGGGGTACAGATACGCAGTATTTT,CASSPRPASGGTDTQYF,NA,TRBV5-1,TRBJ2-3,TRBD2
TGTTCCAGCAGCTTCGGGATCTATGGCTACACCTTC,CSSSFGIYGYTF,NA,TRBV7-9,TRBJ1-2,NA
TGTGCCAGTAGTCTGACAGGCCGATACACTGAAGCTTTCTTT,CASSLTGRYTEAFF,NA,TRBV19,TRBJ1-1,NA
TGTGCCAGCAGCGTAGAAGTGACAGGGGCTACAGATACGCAGTATTTT,CASSVEVTGATDTQYF,once,TRBV9,TRBJ2-3,TRBD1
TGTGCCAGCAGTGAAGTCCCAGGGGAGTCCAAAAACATTCAGTACTTC,CASSEVPGESKNIQYF,NA,TRBV6-1,TRBJ2-4,NA
TGTGCCAGCAGCGCGGGACTAGCGGGCTCGTACCAAGAGACCCAGTACTTC,CASSAGLAGSYQETQYF,NA,TRBV5-8,TRBJ2-5,TRBD2
TGCGCCAGCAGCCCCCGGACAGAAGAAAACATTCAGTACTTC,CASSPRTEENIQYF,NA,TRBV5-1,TRBJ2-4,NA
TGTGCCAGCAGCTTGGACACCTACAATGAGCAGTTCTTC,CASSLDTYNEQFF,NA,TRBV5-4,TRBJ2-1,NA
TGTGCCAGCAGCGTAGCTGGGGGAGGAATGACTGGAAACACCATATATTTT,CASSVAGGGMTGNTIYF,NA,TRBV9,TRBJ1-3,NA
TGTGCCAGCTCATCCACCGACAGGGGAGAGTACTTC,CASSSTDRGEYF,NA,TRBV18,TRBJ2-7,TRBD1
TGTGCCAGCAGTCGTCCCGGGACAGGGATGGTCACCGGGGAGCTGTTTTTT,CASSRPGTGMVTGELFF,NA,TRBV7-2,TRBJ2-2,TRBD1
TGTGCCAGCAGTGGGAGGCGGGGCTCTGGGGCCAACGTCCTGACTTTC,CASSGRRGSGANVLTF,few,TRBV2,TRBJ2-6,NA
TGTGCCAGCTCACCACCGCTGTCTGGGCGTCTCCACTTT,CASSPPLSGRLHF,NA,TRBV18,TRBJ1-6,NA
TGCGCCAGCAGCGGACAGGTAGTAGGGGTCTTCGAGCAGTACTTC,CASSGQVVGVFEQYF,NA,TRBV4-1,TRBJ2-7,TRBD1
TGCGCCAGCAGCCAAGAACCCGGGATAAATGAAAAACTGTTTTTT,CASSQEPGINEKLFF,few,TRBV4-3,TRBJ1-4,NA
TGTGCCAGCAGTCGCCTCCGGGACTTCCTTAACTATGGCTACACCTTC,CASSRLRDFLNYGYTF,once,TRBV21-1,TRBJ1-2,NA